This entry lists 4 T cell receptor beta chains sequenced from one sample in a study of identifying expanded T cells in peripheral blood. Profiled with immunoSEQ multiplex PCR; TCRdb holds only in-frame clones, not every one. The table records 75,000 to 90,000 clones, 70% to 90% of them present only once. The sequencing input was blood. The receptors originated from a person aged 18 to 70 in good health.

The V gene is TRBV18, the J gene TRBJ2-2, with D unclear. This CDR3 has 11 amino acids. V gave up 3 bases and J gave up 7 bases, with 3 bases separating them. Germline lookup yields CDR1 KGHSH and CDR2 LQKENI. CDR3 sequence reads: CASSPDGELFF. The CDR3 region has the DNA TGTGCCAGCTCACCGGACGGGGAGCTGTTTTTT.

V and J are TRBV2 and TRBJ2-7; D perhaps matches TRBD1 (6 bases). The germline gives CDR1 SNHLY, CDR2 FYNNEI. This CDR3 is 16 amino acids long. Trimming pared 4 bases from V and 2 bases from J, leaving 18 bases between. CDR3 in amino acids: CASSGSRTQGTYEQYF. The CDR3 DNA reads TGTGCCAGCAGTGGATCGAGGACCCAGGGGACCTACGAGCAGTACTTC.

The chain recombines TRBV9 with TRBJ2-2; weak D call: TRBD1 (5 bases). CDR1 is SGDLS and CDR2 is YYNGEE in the germline V gene. The CDR3 runs 17 residues. Trimming pared 2 bases from V and 4 bases from J, leaving 18 bases between. CDR3 in DNA: TGTGCCAGCAGCGTCTTAGAAGGGGATCTGGGCACCGGGGAGCTGTTTTTT. This encodes CASSVLEGDLGTGELFF.

Only one count was recorded for this clone. The chain joins TRBV6-1 to TRBJ1-6; tentatively, D is TRBD1 (5 bases). Trimming shortened V by 11 bases and J by 7 bases, and 21 bases separated the two germline ends. Per germline, CDR1 MNHNS and CDR2 SASEGT. CDR3 length: 15 residues. DNA for the CDR3: TGTGCCGGACTCGCCGGGGCCCAGCCAAATTCACCCCTCCACTTT. Translated: CAGLAGAQPNSPLHF.